Following are 27 T cell receptor beta chains from one sample sequenced in a study of CD8+CD57+ T cells in acquired aplastic anemia. Both TCR beta VDJ combination and CDR3 sequence profiling were carried out. Genomic DNA was the template for this profiling. Via MiXCR, TCRdb re-called the reads, giving one row per CDR3 protein. The sample gives around 200,000 distinct CDR3 sequences, roughly half of which show up once; around a sixth is in the top ten. The sequenced sample consisted of sorted CD4+, CD8+, or CD8+CD57+ T cells (not recorded which) from PBMCs. All receptors derive from a human donor in good health, serving as a control.

This clonotype was detected many times. This sequence joins TRBV10-3 and TRBJ1-5; perhaps TRBD1 as D (5 bases). Trimming cost V 10 bases and J 6 bases, with 16 bases left between them. Germline assignment: CDR1 ENHRY and CDR2 SYGVKD. The CDR3 loop spans 13 amino acids. The CDR3 DNA follows: TGTGCCACCAGGCGGGACGTCGGTCAGCCCCAGCATTTT. Its protein is CATRRDVGQPQHF.

This rearrangement joins TRBV9 to TRBJ2-4; D not resolved. The CDR3 spans 15 residues. Germline V gives CDR1 SGDLS, CDR2 YYNGEE. The V end lost 0 bases, the J end lost 0 bases, and 7 bases lay between the germline ends. CDR3 amino acids: CASSVVGLAKNIQYF. CDR3 sequence (DNA): TGTGCCAGCAGCGTAGTGGGGTTAGCCAAAAACATTCAGTACTTC. Based on the CDR3 plus reference TRBV9 and TRBJ2-4, the full variable domain is DSGVTQTPKHLITATGQRVTLRCSPRSGDLSVYWYQQSLDQGLQFLIQYYNGEERAKGNILERFSAQQFPDLHSELNLSSLELGDSALYFCASSVVGLAKNIQYFGAGTRLSVL.

J is TRBJ1-6 and V is TRBV10-2; D call uncertain. Trimming stripped 2 bases from V and 5 bases from J, with 4 bases between. Germline V gene lookup returns CDR1 WSHSY and CDR2 SAAADI. The CDR3 runs to 13 residues. CDR3 residues: CASSEQDNSPLHF. The CDR3 nucleotides are TGCGCCAGCAGTGAGCAGGATAATTCACCCCTCCACTTT.

This clonotype appeared a few times. The chain employs TRBV20-1 and TRBJ2-7; 7 bases fit TRBD1. The V gene end was trimmed by 5 bases and the J gene end by 2 bases; junction bases not matched to a gene: 9. Germline V lookup: CDR1 DFQATT, CDR2 SNEGSKA (reference sequence). CDR3 length equals 14 residues. The CDR3 DNA reads TGCAGTGCTCCTCTAGAGGGGGCGGCCTACGAGCAGTACTTC. Protein: CSAPLEGAAYEQYF.

The V gene is TRBV15, the J gene TRBJ1-6, with TRBD1 matching 9 bases. The ends lost 3 bases at V and 10 bases at J; junction bases unmatched: 7. Germline CDR1 LNHNV, CDR2 YYDKDF (reference sequence). The CDR3 runs 15 residues. The CDR3 nucleotides are TGTGCCACCAGCAGTGGGGACAGGGCCAAATCACCCCTCCACTTT. It codes for CATSSGDRAKSPLHF.

This chain joins TRBV7-6 and TRBJ2-2; D ambiguous. The CDR3 is made up of 12 amino acids. Looked up from germline, CDR1 is SGHVS and CDR2 is FNYEAQ. Trimming stripped 3 bases from V and 6 bases from J, with 5 bases between. CDR3 in amino acids: CASSLRSGELFF. The DNA for the CDR3 is TGTGCCAGCAGCTTGCGGTCCGGGGAGCTGTTTTTT.

Note on this clonotype: The junction differs from germline at one of its ends, possibly a read error. The CDR3 loop is CSANRDRVSEQYF. In DNA, the CDR3 is TGCAGTGCTAACCGGGACAGGGTGAGTGAGCAGTACTTT. This sequence joins TRBV20-1 and TRBJ1-6; 9 nucleotides align to TRBD1. Germline V gene sequence: CDR1 DFQATT, CDR2 SNEGSKA (reference sequence). The CDR3 has 13 residues.

This rearrangement joins TRBV7-8 to TRBJ2-5; possibly TRBD1 for D (6 bases). V lost 2 bases and J lost 7, with 8 bases in between. The CDR3 has 12 amino acids. The germline gives CDR1 SGHVS, CDR2 FQNEAQ. In DNA form, the CDR3 reads TGTGCCAGCAGCTTAACGGACAGGACCCAGTACTTC. This gives the protein CASSLTDRTQYF.

This clonotype appeared many times. The chain recombines TRBV7-2 with TRBJ1-1, with D possibly TRBD1 on 5 matching bases. The ends were cut back, 1 base at V and 4 bases at J, with 19 bases in the middle. This CDR3 has 17 residues. Germline-derived CDR1 and CDR2 are SGHTA and FQGNSA. The CDR3: CASSLEAGRTAGTEAFF. CDR3 nucleotides: TGTGCCAGCAGCTTAGAAGCAGGGAGGACGGCCGGCACTGAAGCTTTCTTT. Variable domain in full (rest from reference TRBV7-2 and TRBJ1-1): GAGVSQSPSNKVTEKGKDVELRCDPISGHTALYWYRQSLGQGLEFLIYFQGNSAPDKSGLPSDRFSAERTGGSVSTLTIQRTQQEDSAVYLCASSLEAGRTAGTEAFFGQGTRLTVV.

This clonotype occurred many times. V and J are TRBV4-3 and TRBJ1-4; 8 nucleotides agree with TRBD1. Looked up from germline, CDR1 is LGHNA and CDR2 is YSLEER. With V trimmed by 0 bases and J by 7 bases, 13 bases remained unmatched. CDR3 size: 18 residues. CDR3 amino acids: CASSQDASHRGFIEKLFF. The CDR3 nucleotides are TGCGCCAGCAGCCAAGATGCCTCTCACAGGGGGTTTATTGAAAAACTGTTTTTT.

In this sample, this clonotype turned up many times. The V and J genes are TRBV3-1 and TRBJ2-7; D is uncertain. CDR3 length: 14 amino acids. Germline CDR1 reads LGHDT; CDR2 reads YNNKEL (reference sequence). The V gene lost 0 bases and the J gene lost 0 bases, with 6 bases spanning the gap. The CDR3 nucleotides are TGTGCCAGCAGCCAAGACCCGAGCTCCTACGAGCAGTACTTC. It specifies CASSQDPSSYEQYF.

This chain connects TRBV5-1 to TRBJ1-2, with a tentative D call TRBD1 (6 bases). V was pared by 4 bases and J by 0 bases, with 13 bases between. The length of the CDR3 is 15 residues. The V gene's germline CDR1 is SGHRS and CDR2 YFSETQ. The CDR3 DNA reads as TGCGCCAGCAGCCCCAGCCGGACAGCTAACTATGGCTACACCTTC. Residues: CASSPSRTANYGYTF.

On this clonotype: This may come from a read error, since a much larger clone is one base off. This chain uses TRBV6-4 with TRBJ1-5, with a possible D match to TRBD1 (5 bases). The germline CDR1 and CDR2 sequences are MRHNA and SNTAGT. The CDR3 totals 14 residues. The CDR3 DNA is TGTGCCAGCAGTGAGGGGATGGGGGGTCAGCCCCGGCATTTT. It yields the protein CASSEGMGGQPRHF.

The V and J genes are TRBV20-1 and TRBJ2-1, with D possibly being TRBD2 (6 bases). CDR1 DFQATT and CDR2 SNEGSKA come from the germline V gene (reference sequence). Deletions cut 3 bases from V and 5 bases from J, with 14 bases between. The CDR3 extends over 14 amino acids. The CDR3 DNA reads as TGCAGTGCTAGCAAGCCTAGCGCAAACAATGAGCAGTTCTTC. Translation gives CSASKPSANNEQFF.

This clonotype was observed a single time. The V gene is TRBV29-1, the J gene TRBJ2-7; TRBD1 matches at 7 bases. There are 13 residues in the CDR3. Germline values: CDR1 SQVTM, CDR2 ANQGSEA. With 6 bases clipped from V and 0 bases from J, the junction kept 5 bases outside the gene matches. The CDR3 region has the DNA TGCAGCGTCGCGACAGGGTACTCCTACGAGCAGTACTTC. It is translated as CSVATGYSYEQYF.

The rearrangement uses TRBV10-2 and TRBJ2-3; 9 positions match TRBD2. The CDR3 loop spans 16 amino acids. CDR1 WSHSY and CDR2 SAAADI come from the germline V gene. Trimming removed 7 bases from V and 4 bases from J; junction bases left unmatched: 12. DNA for the CDR3: TGCGCCAGCAACGCCGGGGGGACTAGCAAATCAGATACGCAGTATTTT. Its translation is CASNAGGTSKSDTQYF.

This clonotype was observed many times. The CDR3 loop reads CASSIYEAKNIQYF. The CDR3 DNA follows: TGTGCCAGTAGTATTTATGAGGCAAAAAACATTCAGTACTTC. This chain joins TRBV19 and TRBJ2-4; no definite D call. The length of the CDR3 is 14 residues. Germline V gene sequence: CDR1 LNHDA, CDR2 SQIVND (reference sequence). Trimming left V 3 bases short and J 4 bases short, with 10 bases between.

This chain links TRBV9 with TRBJ2-7; 10 bases align to TRBD2. The J segment lost 7 bases and the V segment lost 3 bases, leaving 4 bases of the junction unmatched. This CDR3 is built from 13 residues. The germline gives CDR1 SGDLS, CDR2 YYNGEE. CDR3 residues: CASSGLAGPEQYF. In DNA, the CDR3 is TGTGCCAGCAGCGGACTAGCGGGCCCGGAGCAGTACTTC.

This clonotype was detected a few times. The rearrangement joins TRBV7-9 to TRBJ2-7; 8 bases are shared with TRBD1. Unmatched junction bases numbered 12, after V lost 10 bases and J lost 10 bases. This CDR3 contains 12 residues. Germline loops: CDR1 SEHNR, CDR2 FQNEAQ (reference sequence). CDR3 amino acids: CATSSGTGEQYF. The DNA of the CDR3 is TGTGCCACTTCTTCCGGGACAGGCGAACAGTACTTC.

The gene calls are TRBV20-1 and TRBJ2-2; no firm D call. Deletions cut 0 bases from V and 3 bases from J, with 11 bases between. Germline CDR1 is DFQATT and CDR2 is SNEGSKA (reference sequence). This CDR3 spans 15 amino acids. The CDR3 loop reads CSARDGGSYTGELFF. CDR3 nucleotide sequence: TGCAGTGCTAGAGATGGCGGATCGTACACCGGGGAGCTGTTTTTT.

This sequence joins TRBV6-1 and TRBJ1-6; 8 positions match TRBD1. The CDR3 runs 15 residues. Losses at the gene ends were 8 bases for V and 5 bases for J; bases not matched to a gene: 8. In germline, CDR1 is MNHNS, CDR2 SASEGT. CDR3 bases: TGTGCCAGCTGGGGACAGGTCGCAAATAATTCACCCCTCCACTTT. Translation: CASWGQVANNSPLHF.

Turning to this clonotype: One end of the junction does not line up with germline, which may come from a read error. The CDR3 sequence is CASNQTGLAGGTTYTGELFF. The CDR3 coding sequence is TGCGCCAGCAACCAAACGGGACTAGCGGGGGGTACTACGTACACCGGGGAGCTGTTTTTT. The chain carries TRBV7-2 and TRBJ2-2; TRBD2 agrees at 15 bases. The CDR3 loop spans 20 amino acids. Germline CDR1 SGHTA, CDR2 FQGNSA. The whole variable domain, remainder taken from reference TRBV7-2 and TRBJ2-2, is GAGVSQSPSNKVTEKGKDVELRCDPISGHTALYWYRQSLGQGLEFLIYFQGNSAPDKSGLPSDRFSAERTGGSVSTLTIQRTQQEDSAVYLCASNQTGLAGGTTYTGELFFGEGSRLTVL.

At least ten counts were recorded for this clonotype. The J gene is TRBJ1-2, the V gene TRBV20-1, with unresolved D. The V gene's germline CDR1 is DFQATT and CDR2 SNEGSKA (reference sequence). The CDR3 loop spans 8 amino acids. The V end lost 6 bases, the J end lost 8 bases, and 4 bases lay between the germline ends. The CDR3 here is CSADGYTF. DNA of the CDR3: TGCAGTGCGGACGGCTACACCTTC.

In this sample, this clonotype turned up a few times. Its ends do not fully match the called genes, so a read error is possible. The rearrangement links TRBV5-8 to TRBJ2-6, with D perhaps TRBD1 or TRBD2 (5 bases each). Germline CDR1 SGHTS, CDR2 YDEGEE. This CDR3 has 17 residues. The CDR3 protein is CASSLRVLRRGDNVLTF. For the CDR3, the DNA is TGTGCCAGCAGCTTGAGGGTCTTACGTCGAGGGGACAACGTCCTGACTTTC.

This clonotype has just a few counts. The V call is TRBV10-3, the J call TRBJ1-2; TRBD1 matches 9 bases. V trimming: 9 bases; J trimming: 7 bases; junction bases outside the gene matches: 6. Germline V gives CDR1 ENHRY, CDR2 SYGVKD. This CDR3 is built from 12 residues. CDR3 DNA: TGTGCCATTACGGGACAGGGAGGTGGCTACACCTTC. Translating it yields CAITGQGGGYTF.

This sequence joins TRBV25-1 and TRBJ2-7, with D perhaps TRBD1 or TRBD2 (5 bases each). This CDR3 contains 16 residues. Germline assignment: CDR1 MGHDK and CDR2 SYGVNS. V lost 5 bases to trimming and J lost 2 bases, with 19 bases between them. Here the CDR3 DNA reads TGTGCCAGCAGTATGAACCGGGACCAACTTACCTACGAGCAGTACTTC. Translation gives CASSMNRDQLTYEQYF.

The chain recombines TRBV5-1 with TRBJ1-1; 7 bases are a match to TRBD1. CDR1 and CDR2 from the germline V gene are SGHRS and YFSETQ. With 1 base clipped from V and 8 bases from J, the junction kept 8 bases outside the gene matches. The CDR3 length is 14 residues. The chain's CDR3 is CASSLWPGGAEAFF. The CDR3 region has the DNA TGCGCCAGCAGCTTGTGGCCAGGGGGGGCCGAAGCTTTCTTT.